This T cell receptor beta chain was documented in a study of blood T cell repertoires in COVID-19. At the level of the study: The study drew acute and convalescent COVID-19 samples from the United States, Italy and Spain.

Germline lookup yields CDR1 LNHDA and CDR2 SQIVND (reference sequence). V trimming: 4 bases; J trimming: 2 bases; junction bases outside the gene matches: 5. The CDR3 extends over 14 amino acids. Source study methods: Estimated nucleated cell counts came from reference gene primer amplification. Sequencing was performed with immunoSEQ multiplex PCR; in TCRdb, only in-frame clones are kept and a portion is missing. For V, J and clone size, that table is used; D and trimming come from the DNA. The sample lists 45,000 to 65,000 clones; roughly nine tenths were seen once. The sequence was collected from an older man with active or convalescent COVID-19. The chain carries TRBV19 and TRBJ2-7; 7 bases are a match to TRBD1. The sequenced material came from peripheral blood. CDR3 residues: CASSTTGVPYEQYF. DNA for the CDR3: TGTGCCAGTAGTACAACAGGGGTTCCCTACGAGCAGTACTTC.